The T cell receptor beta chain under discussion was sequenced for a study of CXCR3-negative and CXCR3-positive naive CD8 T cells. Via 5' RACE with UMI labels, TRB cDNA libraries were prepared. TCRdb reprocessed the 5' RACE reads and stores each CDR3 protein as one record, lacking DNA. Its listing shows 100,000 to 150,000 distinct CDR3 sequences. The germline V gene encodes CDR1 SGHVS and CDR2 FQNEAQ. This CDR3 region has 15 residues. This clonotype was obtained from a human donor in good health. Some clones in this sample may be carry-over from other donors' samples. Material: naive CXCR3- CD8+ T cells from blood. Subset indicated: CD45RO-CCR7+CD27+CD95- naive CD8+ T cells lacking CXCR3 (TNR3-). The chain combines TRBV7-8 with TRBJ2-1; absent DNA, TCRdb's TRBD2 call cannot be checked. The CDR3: CASSYLISGGNEQFF. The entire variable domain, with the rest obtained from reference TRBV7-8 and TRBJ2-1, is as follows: GAGVSQSPRYKVAKRGQDVALRCDPISGHVSLFWYQQALGQGPEFLTYFQNEAQLDKSGLPSDRFFAERPEGSVSTLKIQRTQQEDSAVYLCASSYLISGGNEQFFGPGTRLTVL.